The 3 T cell receptor beta chains reported below all come from one sample, sequenced in a study of shared clonotypes between healthy human individuals. The method was immunoSEQ multiplex PCR; TCRdb's version includes in-frame clones alone and lacks a portion of them. The sample holds 1,500,000 or so clones, around 98.5% seen once. Sequenced: naive CD4+ T cells sorted from blood. Subset here: CD45RA+ positively selected. The origin of the receptors is a young man in good health.

The chain links TRBV6-1 to TRBJ2-7; 11 nucleotides agree with TRBD2. This CDR3 contains 20 residues. The germline CDR1 and CDR2 sequences are MNHNS and SASEGT. The V and J ends lost 2 bases and 0 bases, in that order; junction bases with no gene match: 15. CDR3 loop: CASSEYGKGLAGTSSYEQYF. The DNA for the CDR3 is TGTGCCAGCAGTGAATACGGAAAAGGACTAGCGGGCACCAGCTCCTACGAGCAGTACTTC.

This clone was seen only once. This rearrangement joins TRBV28 to TRBJ1-3, with unresolved D. The CDR3 contains 14 residues. Germline values: CDR1 MDHEN, CDR2 SYDVKM. Trimming took off 1 base at V and 3 bases at J, with 7 bases between the two ends. The CDR3 reads CASSLFSGGNTIYF. The CDR3 DNA follows: TGTGCCAGCAGTTTATTCTCGGGTGGAAACACCATATATTTT.

The gene calls are TRBV2 and TRBJ2-7; 14 nucleotides match TRBD2. Looked up from germline, CDR1 is SNHLY and CDR2 is FYNNEI. The CDR3 runs to 15 residues. The trim removed 8 bases at V and 4 bases at J, leaving 7 bases unmatched. The CDR3 loop reads CASGLAGGGEYEQYF. Here the CDR3 DNA reads TGTGCCAGCGGACTAGCGGGAGGTGGGGAGTACGAGCAGTACTTC.